This is a list of T cell receptor beta chains from one sample in a study of CD8+CD57+ T cells in acquired aplastic anemia. MiXCR, run by TCRdb on the reads, gives a single entry per CDR3 protein. Of hundreds of thousands of distinct CDR3 sequences listed, around 32% are singletons. Sequencing used sorted CD4+, CD8+, or CD8+CD57+ T cells (not recorded which) from PBMCs. These receptors came from a human donor with aplastic anemia. Each CDR3 is given with its conserved first and last residue. A D gene is named only where the DNA matches it firmly. Size tells how often a clone was seen (once, few, many) or the class of an expanded clone, and some rows leave it out.

J	size	V	D	CDR3	DNA
TRBJ1-1	-	TRBV29-1	-	CSVVRAGRGTEAFF	TGCAGCGTTGTAAGGGCAGGGAGGGGGACTGAAGCTTTCTTT
TRBJ2-3	-	TRBV2	-	CASIRMRPSTDTQYF	TGTGCCAGCATCCGGATGCGCCCCAGCACAGATACGCAGTATTTT
TRBJ2-3	-	TRBV4-2	TRBD2	CASSQETSGTDTQYF	TGTGCCAGCAGCCAGGAAACTAGCGGCACAGATACGCAGTATTTT
TRBJ2-1	many	TRBV24-1	TRBD1	CATSDQTGQAEQFF	TGTGCCACCAGTGATCAGACAGGGCAGGCTGAGCAGTTCTTC
TRBJ1-1	-	TRBV2	TRBD1	CASMGPGQGEAFF	TGTGCCAGCATGGGGCCCGGACAGGGGGAAGCTTTCTTT
TRBJ2-3	once	TRBV6-1	TRBD1	CASSADRGLADTQYF	TGTGCCAGCAGTGCGGACAGGGGGTTAGCAGATACGCAGTATTTT
TRBJ1-3	once	TRBV10-3	-	CAISTDRANTIYF	TGTGCCATCAGTACAGATCGGGCGAACACCATATATTTT
TRBJ1-1	many	TRBV19	-	CASSIDRYTEAFF	TGTGCCAGTAGTATAGATCGATACACTGAAGCTTTCTTT
TRBJ1-5	many	TRBV12-3/TRBV12-4	-	CASSSNTDQPQHF	TGTGCCAGCAGTTCCAACACTGATCAGCCCCAGCATTTT
TRBJ2-7	few	TRBV5-6	TRBD1	CASTIFYRGNEQYF	TGTGCCAGCACCATTTTTTACAGGGGAAACGAGCAGTACTTC
TRBJ1-3	few	TRBV14	-	CASSQDGEGSYSGNTIYF	TGTGCCAGCAGCCAAGACGGCGAGGGGAGTTATTCTGGAAACACCATATATTTT
TRBJ1-2	many	TRBV24-1	-	CATSDLRPRGYTF	TGTGCCACCAGTGATTTGCGGCCCAGGGGCTACACCTTC
TRBJ2-2	many	TRBV24-1	-	CATSDSQGLLFTGELFF	TGTGCCACCAGTGATTCCCAGGGGCTTCTCTTCACCGGGGAGCTGTTTTTT
TRBJ1-1	many	TRBV12-3/TRBV12-4	-	CASSLGYEAFF	TGTGCCAGCAGTTTAGGGTACGAAGCTTTCTTT
TRBJ2-7	-	TRBV2	TRBD2	CASRELAGGSYEQYF	TGTGCCAGCAGGGAGCTAGCGGGGGGTTCCTACGAGCAGTACTTC
TRBJ2-1	few	TRBV2	TRBD2	CASSRLAGGDNEQFF	TGTGCCAGCAGCCGACTAGCGGGGGGGGACAATGAGCAGTTCTTC
TRBJ2-3	many	TRBV29-1	-	CSVDEGKDTQYF	TGCAGCGTTGACGAGGGAAAAGATACGCAGTATTTT
TRBJ2-7	-	TRBV6-6	TRBD1	CASSPGQGDEQYF	TGTGCCAGCTCACCCGGACAGGGCGACGAGCAGTACTTC
TRBJ1-3	-	TRBV10-1	-	CAAWPMGGDGNTIYF	TGCGCCGCGTGGCCCATGGGGGGCGATGGAAACACCATATATTTT
TRBJ2-3	once	TRBV10-3	-	CAISETLTDTQYF	TGTGCCATCAGTGAGACGCTAACAGATACGCAGTATTTT